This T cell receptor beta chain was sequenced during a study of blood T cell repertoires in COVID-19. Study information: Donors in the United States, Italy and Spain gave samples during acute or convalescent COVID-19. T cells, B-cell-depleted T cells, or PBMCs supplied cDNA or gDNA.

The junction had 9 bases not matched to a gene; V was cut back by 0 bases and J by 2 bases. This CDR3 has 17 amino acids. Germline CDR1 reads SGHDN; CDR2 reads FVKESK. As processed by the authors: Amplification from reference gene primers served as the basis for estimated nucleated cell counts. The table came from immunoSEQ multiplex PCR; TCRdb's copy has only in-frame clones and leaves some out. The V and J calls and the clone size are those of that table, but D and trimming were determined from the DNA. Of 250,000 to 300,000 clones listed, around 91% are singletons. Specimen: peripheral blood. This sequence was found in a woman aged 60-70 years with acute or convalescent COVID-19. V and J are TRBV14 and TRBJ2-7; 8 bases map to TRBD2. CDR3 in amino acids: CASSQDPIIGRAYEQYF. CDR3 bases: TGTGCCAGCAGCCAAGATCCCATTATCGGGAGGGCCTACGAGCAGTACTTC.